This T cell receptor (beta chain) derives from a study of control samples from healthy donors and cancer patients. Here immunoSEQ multiplex PCR was the method, and the copy in TCRdb shows in-frame clones only, minus some. The sample lists 150,000 to 160,000 clones, 93% occurring once. Germline V CDR1 and CDR2: SGHRS, YFSETQ. This CDR3 has 20 residues. V was clipped by 3 bases and J by 2 bases; unmatched bases: 16. This chain links TRBV5-1 with TRBJ2-6; TRBD1 agrees at 8 bases. The TCR sequence derives from a man over 45 in good health. Sequencing was carried out using blood. The CDR3 region is CASSYGQGGLRGAGANVLTF. The CDR3 bases are TGCGCCAGCAGCTACGGACAGGGAGGTTTAAGAGGCGCTGGGGCCAACGTCCTGACTTTC.